This T cell receptor (beta chain) stems from a study of chemoradiotherapy in HPV16-positive cancers. Profiling relied on immunoSEQ multiplex PCR, and the TCRdb table lists in-frame clones only, not all of them. The table has around 1,900 clones, over 65% seen once. Regarding the study as a whole: Better recurrence-free survival went with HPV-responsive T-cell expansion in HPV16-positive patients.

Notes on this clone: Antigen specificity is unknown.

This sample comprised tumor tissue, obtained from a patient who underwent chemoradiotherapy. The source is a human donor with HPV-associated anogenital cancer.

In DNA form, the CDR3 reads TGTGCCAGTAGTATCGGCAGGGGGCTTGAAGCTTTCTTT. Encoded protein: CASSIGRGLEAFF. The chain carries TRBV19 and TRBJ1-1, with TRBD1 matching 8 bases. Germline lookup yields CDR1 LNHDA and CDR2 SQIVND (reference sequence). The J segment lost 7 bases and the V segment lost 3 bases, leaving 4 bases of the junction unmatched. This CDR3 comprises 13 residues.